Detailed here is one T cell receptor beta chain. This CDR3 comprises 19 residues. The sample is drawn from a study of blood T cell repertoires in COVID-19. Study-wide context: PBMCs, B-cell-depleted T cells, or T cells provided the cDNA or gDNA that made up the material.

In the authors' workflow: Using reference gene primer amplification, nucleated cell counts were estimated. Profiling relied on immunoSEQ multiplex PCR, and the TCRdb table lists in-frame clones only, not all of them. V and J calls and clone size are those listed in that table; D and trimming were worked out from the DNA. The sample has approximately 170,000 clones; 85% are singletons. Seattle patients were enrolled during active infection and followed longitudinally. Specimen: peripheral blood. This chain uses TRBV21-1 with TRBJ2-2; the DNA was not compared with TRBD1, the D call given in the table. TRBV21-1 is flagged as a pseudogene. This receptor was taken from a woman of 80 years or more with COVID-19, enrolled during active disease. This chain's CDR3 is CASSKGQGFRQGNTGELFF. CDR3 DNA: TGTGCCAGCAGCAAAGGACAGGGATTCCGCCAAGGGAACACCGGGGAGCTGTTTTTT.